This T cell receptor (beta chain) originates from a study of T-cell memory formation after mild COVID-19. Study results and limitations: Researchers report contracting CD4+ clones mostly in CM and EM, with CD8+ clones in EMRA.

The CDR3 contains 16 residues. V shed 5 bases, J shed 6 bases, and the junction held 14 bases outside the gene matches. Using its own MiXCR run on the 5' RACE reads, TCRdb lists one record per CDR3 protein. The sample carries around 510,000 distinct CDR3 sequences, about a fifth recorded once. A note on this clonotype: What it binds is not known.

The rearrangement uses TRBV12-3 or TRBV12-4 and TRBJ2-5; 8 nucleotides align to TRBD2. This TCR came from an adult woman who had mild COVID-19 (a few samples of this study predate the infection). Cell type and time point are not known. Sequencing was carried out using PBMCs or a T cell subset sorted from them (not recorded which). The CDR3 sequence is CASSGLLREGQKTQYF. The CDR3 region has the DNA TGTGCCAGCAGTGGCTTATTACGGGAGGGCCAGAAGACCCAGTACTTC.